Below are 10 T cell receptor beta chains sequenced from a single sample in a study of blood T cell repertoires in COVID-19. TCRdb's table, derived via immunoSEQ multiplex PCR, lists solely in-frame clones and lacks some. This sample has about 170,000 clones, with about 74% found just once. Material: peripheral blood. The receptor source for this set is a woman older than 75 with acute or convalescent COVID-19.

This chain links TRBV28 with TRBJ2-7; 9 nucleotides match TRBD2. In germline, CDR1 is MDHEN, CDR2 SYDVKM. This CDR3 contains 16 residues. J was trimmed by 3 bases and V by 5 bases; bases with no gene match: 11. CDR3 amino acids: CASSLPSGKVSYEQYF. The CDR3 DNA is TGTGCCAGCAGTCTCCCTAGCGGGAAGGTCAGCTACGAGCAGTACTTC.

This chain connects TRBV7-9 to TRBJ2-2, with TRBD1 matching 9 bases. The V gene end was trimmed by 5 bases and the J gene end by 5 bases; junction bases not matched to a gene: 6. The CDR3 has 15 amino acids. Germline V gene lookup returns CDR1 SEHNR and CDR2 FQNEAQ (reference sequence). This chain's CDR3 is CASSQDRGETGELFF. The CDR3 bases are TGTGCCAGCAGCCAGGACAGGGGAGAGACCGGGGAGCTGTTTTTT.

This rearrangement joins TRBV3-1 (or the pseudogene TRBV3-2) to TRBJ2-2; D is undetermined. Germline-derived CDR1 and CDR2 are LGHDT and YNNKEL (reference sequence). This CDR3 contains 15 residues. Trimming took 1 base from V and 4 from J, leaving 10 bases between them. In nucleotides, the CDR3 is TGTGCCAGCAGCCAAGCACCAGCGAGCACCGGGGAGCTGTTTTTT. Translation gives CASSQAPASTGELFF.

The chain couples TRBV19 to TRBJ2-1; 11 nucleotides match TRBD2. Looked up from germline, CDR1 is LNHDA and CDR2 is SQIVND (reference sequence). V dropped 5 bases and J dropped 9; count of bases not matched to a gene: 9. CDR3 length equals 15 residues. The CDR3 sequence is CASSPGLAGGGEQFF. Written as DNA, the CDR3 is TGTGCCAGTAGTCCTGGTTTAGCGGGAGGGGGTGAGCAGTTCTTC.

V and J are TRBV28 and TRBJ2-5; 10 bases agree with TRBD1. The V and J ends lost 4 bases and 4 bases, in that order; junction bases with no gene match: 6. This CDR3 has 15 amino acids. Per germline, CDR1 MDHEN and CDR2 SYDVKM. The CDR3 sequence: CASSWDRGFGETQYF. The CDR3 bases are TGTGCCAGCAGTTGGGACAGGGGTTTTGGAGAGACCCAGTACTTC.

This CDR3 reads CASSFGSPSTDTQYF. As DNA, the CDR3 is TGCGCCAGCAGCTTTGGCTCCCCGTCGACAGATACGCAGTATTTT. V usage is TRBV5-1 and J usage is TRBJ2-3; D remains unclear. Per the germline V gene, CDR1 is SGHRS and CDR2 is YFSETQ. The CDR3 is made up of 15 amino acids. The V end was cut by 2 bases, the J end by 3 bases, with 13 bases between. The full variable domain, rest sourced from reference TRBV5-1 and TRBJ2-3, is KAGVTQTPRYLIKTRGQQVTLSCSPISGHRSVSWYQQTPGQGLQFLFEYFSETQRNKGNFPGRFSGRQFSNSRSEMNVSTLELGDSALYLCASSFGSPSTDTQYFGPGTRLTVL.

This clone appeared many times. The gene calls are TRBV5-4 and TRBJ2-7, with a weak D call TRBD2 (5 bases). Trimming removed 3 bases at V and 5 bases at J, with 18 bases between. Germline V gene data show CDR1 as SGHNT and CDR2 as YYREEE (reference sequence). This CDR3 region has 15 residues. The CDR3 region is CASSSESGPGNEQYF. DNA of the CDR3: TGTGCCAGCAGCTCTGAGAGCGGTCCCGGGAACGAGCAGTACTTC.

About this clone: At one boundary the junction diverges from the germline segment, which might be a read error. This chain uses TRBV28 with TRBJ2-7; D is perhaps TRBD2 (5 bases). CDR1 is MDHEN, CDR2 SYDVKM, per germline. This CDR3 has 13 amino acids. The CDR3 is CASSLYVPGTLYF. CDR3 sequence (DNA): TGTGCCAGCAGCTTATATGTCCCGGGAACACTTTACTTC.

The chain is built from TRBV18 and TRBJ2-7; the D gene is possibly TRBD2 (5 bases). This CDR3 spans 13 amino acids. V shed 4 bases and J shed 7 bases, with 14 bases lying between them. CDR1 and CDR2 (germline): KGHSH, LQKENI. CDR3 nucleotide sequence: TGTGCCAGCTCACAGGTGCCCGGAGGAGAGCAGTACTTC. Its protein product is CASSQVPGGEQYF.

The chain employs TRBV5-4 and TRBJ2-5; 8 bases are a match to TRBD1. Trimming removed 3 bases from V and 5 bases from J; junction bases left unmatched: 6. CDR1 and CDR2 from the germline V gene are SGHNT and YYREEE (reference sequence). CDR3 length: 14 residues. The CDR3 DNA sequence: TGTGCCAGCAGCTCGACAGGGGTTTGGGAGACCCAGTACTTC. This encodes CASSSTGVWETQYF.